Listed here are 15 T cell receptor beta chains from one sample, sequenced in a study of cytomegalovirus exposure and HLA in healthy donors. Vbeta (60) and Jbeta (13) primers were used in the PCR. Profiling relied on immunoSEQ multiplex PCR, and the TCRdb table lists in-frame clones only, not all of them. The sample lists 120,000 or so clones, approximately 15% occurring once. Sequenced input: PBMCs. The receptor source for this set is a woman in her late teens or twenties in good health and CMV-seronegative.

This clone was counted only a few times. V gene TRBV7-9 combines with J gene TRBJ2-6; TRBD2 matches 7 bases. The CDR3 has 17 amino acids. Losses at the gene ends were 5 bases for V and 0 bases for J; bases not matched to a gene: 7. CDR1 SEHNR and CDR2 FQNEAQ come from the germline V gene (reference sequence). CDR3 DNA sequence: TGTGCCAGCAGCACCAGCGGGACTTACTCTGGGGCCAACGTCCTGACTTTC. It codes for CASSTSGTYSGANVLTF.

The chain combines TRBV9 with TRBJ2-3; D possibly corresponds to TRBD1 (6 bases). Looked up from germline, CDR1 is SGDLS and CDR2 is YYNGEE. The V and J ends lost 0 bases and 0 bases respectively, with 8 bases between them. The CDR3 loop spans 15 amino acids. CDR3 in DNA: TGTGCCAGCAGCGTAGAGGGGGAGAGCACAGATACGCAGTATTTT. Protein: CASSVEGESTDTQYF.

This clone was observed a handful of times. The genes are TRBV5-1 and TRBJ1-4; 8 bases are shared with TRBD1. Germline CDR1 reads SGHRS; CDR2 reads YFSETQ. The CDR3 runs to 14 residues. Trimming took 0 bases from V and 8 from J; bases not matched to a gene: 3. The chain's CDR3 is CASSLVTGDEKLFF. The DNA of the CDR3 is TGCGCCAGCAGCTTGGTGACAGGGGACGAAAAACTGTTTTTT.

CDR3: CASSQLGGNYGYTF. CDR3 sequence (DNA): TGTGCCAGCAGTCAACTGGGGGGGAACTATGGCTACACCTTC. The chain recombines TRBV27 with TRBJ1-2, with a tentative D call TRBD1 (5 bases). Germline V gene data show CDR1 as MNHEY and CDR2 as SMNVEV (reference sequence). V shed 5 bases and J shed 2 bases, with 12 bases lying between them. The length of the CDR3 is 14 residues.

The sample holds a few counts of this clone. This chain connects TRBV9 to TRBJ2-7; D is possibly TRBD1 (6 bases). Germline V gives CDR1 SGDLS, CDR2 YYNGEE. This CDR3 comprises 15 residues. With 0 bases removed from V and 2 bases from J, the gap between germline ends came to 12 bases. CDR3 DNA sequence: TGTGCCAGCAGCGTAGCAGGGGTGGGGACCTACGAGCAGTACTTC. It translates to CASSVAGVGTYEQYF.

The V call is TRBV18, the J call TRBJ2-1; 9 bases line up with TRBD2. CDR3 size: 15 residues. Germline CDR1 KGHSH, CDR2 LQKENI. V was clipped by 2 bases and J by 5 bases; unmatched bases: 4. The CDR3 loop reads CASSPSGRPNNEQFF. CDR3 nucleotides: TGTGCCAGCTCACCAAGCGGGAGGCCAAACAATGAGCAGTTCTTC.

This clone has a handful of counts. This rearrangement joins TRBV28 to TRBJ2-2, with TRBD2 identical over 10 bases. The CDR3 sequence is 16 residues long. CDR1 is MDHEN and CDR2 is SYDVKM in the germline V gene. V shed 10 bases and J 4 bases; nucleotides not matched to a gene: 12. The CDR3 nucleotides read TGTGCCACCCACCGACGGCTAGCGGGAGCCACCGGGGAGCTGTTTTTT. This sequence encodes CATHRRLAGATGELFF.

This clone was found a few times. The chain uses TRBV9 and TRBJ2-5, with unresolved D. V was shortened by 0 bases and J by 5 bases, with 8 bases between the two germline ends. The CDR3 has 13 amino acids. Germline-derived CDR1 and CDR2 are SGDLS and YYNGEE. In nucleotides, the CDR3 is TGTGCCAGCAGCGTAGGACTTGGGGAGACCCAGTACTTC. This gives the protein CASSVGLGETQYF. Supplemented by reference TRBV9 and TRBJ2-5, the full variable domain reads DSGVTQTPKHLITATGQRVTLRCSPRSGDLSVYWYQQSLDQGLQFLIQYYNGEERAKGNILERFSAQQFPDLHSELNLSSLELGDSALYFCASSVGLGETQYFGPGTRLLVL.

The CDR3 protein is CASSLRDNEQFF. CDR3 coding DNA: TGTGCCAGCAGCCTCAGGGACAATGAGCAGTTCTTC. The chain combines TRBV9 with TRBJ2-1; D possibly corresponds to TRBD1 (5 bases). V lost 4 bases and J lost 5, with 7 bases in between. The CDR3 is 12 residues long. Germline CDR1 reads SGDLS; CDR2 reads YYNGEE.

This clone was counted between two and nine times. The CDR3 sequence: CASSPRTSGGRNTGELFF. For the CDR3, the DNA is TGTGCCAGCAGCCCCCGGACTAGCGGGGGGAGGAACACCGGGGAGCTGTTTTTT. The chain couples TRBV7-9 to TRBJ2-2, with 14 bases fitting TRBD2. This CDR3 region has 18 residues. Per the germline V gene, CDR1 is SEHNR and CDR2 is FQNEAQ (reference sequence). V shed 5 bases and J 1 base; nucleotides not matched to a gene: 6. The variable domain in full, completed from reference TRBV7-9 and TRBJ2-2, reads DTGVSQNPRHKITKRGQNVTFRCDPISEHNRLYWYRQTLGQGPEFLTYFQNEAQLEKSRLLSDRFSAERPKGSFSTLEIQRTEQGDSAMYLCASSPRTSGGRNTGELFFGEGSRLTVL.

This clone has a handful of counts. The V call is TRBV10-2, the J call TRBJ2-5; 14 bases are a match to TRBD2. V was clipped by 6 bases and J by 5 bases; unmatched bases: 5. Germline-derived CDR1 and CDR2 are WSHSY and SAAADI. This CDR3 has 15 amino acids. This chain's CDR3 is CASSLTSGGAETQYF. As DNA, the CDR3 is TGCGCCAGCAGCTTGACTAGCGGGGGGGCGGAGACCCAGTACTTC.

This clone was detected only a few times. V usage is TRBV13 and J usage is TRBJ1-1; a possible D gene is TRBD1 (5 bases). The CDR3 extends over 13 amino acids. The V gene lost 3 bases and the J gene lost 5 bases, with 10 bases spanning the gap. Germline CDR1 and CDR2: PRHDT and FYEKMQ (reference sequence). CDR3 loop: CASSLQGRTEAFF. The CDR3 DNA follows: TGTGCCAGCAGCTTGCAGGGCCGGACTGAAGCTTTCTTT.

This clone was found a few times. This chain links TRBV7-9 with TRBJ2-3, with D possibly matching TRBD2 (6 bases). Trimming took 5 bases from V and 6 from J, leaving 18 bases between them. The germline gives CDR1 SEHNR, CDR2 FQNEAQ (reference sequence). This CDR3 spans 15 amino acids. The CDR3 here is CASSPTSSTGDTQYF. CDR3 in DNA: TGTGCCAGCAGCCCCACTAGCTCCACGGGGGATACGCAGTATTTT.

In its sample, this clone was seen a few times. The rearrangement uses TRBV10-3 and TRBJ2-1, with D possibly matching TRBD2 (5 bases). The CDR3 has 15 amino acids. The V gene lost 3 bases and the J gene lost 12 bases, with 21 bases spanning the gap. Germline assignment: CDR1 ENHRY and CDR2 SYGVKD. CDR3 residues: CAISEEGDPRFSQFF. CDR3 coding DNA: TGTGCCATCAGTGAAGAGGGAGACCCACGTTTCTCGCAGTTCTTC.

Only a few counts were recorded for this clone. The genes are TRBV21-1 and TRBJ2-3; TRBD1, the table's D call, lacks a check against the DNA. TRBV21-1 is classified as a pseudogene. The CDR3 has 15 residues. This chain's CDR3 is CASRLRDSKKYTQYF. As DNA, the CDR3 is TGTGCCAGCAGATTGCGGGACAGTAAAAAGTATACGCAGTATTTT.